These 4 T cell receptor beta chains were sequenced from one sample in a study of blood T cell repertoires in COVID-19. Profiling relied on immunoSEQ multiplex PCR, and the TCRdb table lists in-frame clones only, not all of them. Among 450,000 to 500,000 clones listed, 75% to 90% were seen once. The material sequenced was PBMCs or T cells enriched from blood (not recorded which). Every receptor here comes from a woman aged 55-69 years who had recovered from COVID-19.

The rearrangement uses TRBV7-2 and TRBJ2-2; D unresolved. V lost 0 bases and J 4 bases, leaving 9 bases between the germline ends. The CDR3 runs 15 residues. CDR1 SGHTA and CDR2 FQGNSA come from the germline V gene. CDR3: CASSLALPSTGELFF. In DNA, the CDR3 is TGTGCCAGCAGCTTAGCGCTGCCGAGCACCGGGGAGCTGTTTTTT.

The chain couples TRBV11-2 to TRBJ2-2, with a tentative D call TRBD2 (6 bases). The germline V gene encodes CDR1 SGHAT and CDR2 FQNNGV. The V end was cut by 6 bases, the J end by 6 bases, with 14 bases between. This CDR3 is 14 amino acids long. CDR3 nucleotides: TGTGCCAGCAGAAGAGGAAGGGAGGCCGGGGAGCTGTTTTTT. Translated: CASRRGREAGELFF.

The chain has TRBV19 and TRBJ2-3, with D possibly being TRBD1 (5 bases). This CDR3 is built from 14 residues. The V gene's germline CDR1 is LNHDA and CDR2 SQIVND (reference sequence). The V gene lost 4 bases and the J gene lost 4 bases, with 12 bases spanning the gap. The CDR3 DNA is TGTGCCAGTAGTAAGACAGTGTCATCAGATACGCAGTATTTT. This gives the protein CASSKTVSSDTQYF.

CDR3 sequence (DNA): TGTGCCAGCAGCTTGCGGACTAGGGGGCAAGAGACCCAGTACTTC. It codes for CASSLRTRGQETQYF. V gene TRBV13 combines with J gene TRBJ2-5; possible D gene TRBD2, 7 bases. The CDR3 has 15 residues. Germline V gene sequence: CDR1 PRHDT, CDR2 FYEKMQ (reference sequence). With 3 bases removed from V and 2 bases from J, the gap between germline ends came to 13 bases. Supplemented by reference TRBV13 and TRBJ2-5, the full variable domain reads AAGVIQSPRHLIKEKRETATLKCYPIPRHDTVYWYQQGPGQDPQFLISFYEKMQSDKGSIPDRFSAQQFSDYHSELNMSSLELGDSALYFCASSLRTRGQETQYFGPGTRLLVL.